This TCR beta chain was sequenced for a study of cytomegalovirus exposure and HLA in healthy donors. The overall study: The same platform was used for the 95 to 150 validation repertoires and the 650 to 800 first-cohort repertoires, a later analysis reported. Findings of the study overall: Most TCR sequences were uncommon, yet certain public TCRs appeared in many donors.

J was trimmed by 4 bases and V by 7 bases; bases with no gene match: 8. This CDR3 has 14 residues. Germline lookup yields CDR1 LNHDA and CDR2 SQIVND (reference sequence). Profiling relied on immunoSEQ multiplex PCR, and the TCRdb table lists in-frame clones only, not all of them. The table includes around 130,000 clones, 70% to 90% detected once. Concerning this clone itself: Its antigen remains unidentified.

Sequenced sample: PBMCs. The chain carries TRBV19 and TRBJ1-2; 8 positions match TRBD1. The TCR was taken from a woman in her twenties or thirties in good health and CMV-seronegative. DNA of the CDR3: TGTGCCAGTATGCCCCAGGGGGCCAGCTATGGCTACACCTTC. Translating gives CASMPQGASYGYTF.